A single T cell receptor beta chain is shown here with its context. These data belong to a study of B cell selection in AIRE deficiency. Clones were sequenced by immunoSEQ multiplex PCR, and TCRdb holds only the in-frame ones, with some missing. The table lists about 21,000 clones, approximately 94% of them singletons. The regulatory T cell sort gate was CD4+CD25hiCD127low/negative. The V end lost 1 base, the J end lost 1 base, and 9 bases lay between the germline ends. CDR3 length: 15 amino acids. CDR1 is KGHSH and CDR2 is LQKENI in the germline V gene. This sequence originates from a human donor with AIRE deficiency. Sequencing input: Tregs sorted from PBMCs. The rearrangement links TRBV18 to TRBJ2-3; a possible D gene is TRBD2 (5 bases). CDR3 sequence: CASSPLSAGTDTQYF. CDR3 DNA sequence: TGTGCCAGCTCACCACTTTCAGCGGGCACAGATACGCAGTATTTT.